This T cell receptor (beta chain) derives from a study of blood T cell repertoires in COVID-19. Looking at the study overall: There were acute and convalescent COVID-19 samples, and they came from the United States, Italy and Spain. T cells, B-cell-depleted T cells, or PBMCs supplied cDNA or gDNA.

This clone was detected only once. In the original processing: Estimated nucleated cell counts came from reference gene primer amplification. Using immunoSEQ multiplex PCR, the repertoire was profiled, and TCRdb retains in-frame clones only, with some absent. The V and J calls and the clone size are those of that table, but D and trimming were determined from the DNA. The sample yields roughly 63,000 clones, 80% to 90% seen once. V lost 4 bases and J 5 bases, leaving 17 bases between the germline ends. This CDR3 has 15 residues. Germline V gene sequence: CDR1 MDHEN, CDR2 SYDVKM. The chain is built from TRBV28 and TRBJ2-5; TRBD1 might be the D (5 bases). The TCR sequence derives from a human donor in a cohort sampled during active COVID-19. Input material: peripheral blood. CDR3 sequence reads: CASSSQDLDLETQYF. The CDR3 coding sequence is TGTGCCAGCAGTTCACAGGATCTAGATTTGGAGACCCAGTACTTC.